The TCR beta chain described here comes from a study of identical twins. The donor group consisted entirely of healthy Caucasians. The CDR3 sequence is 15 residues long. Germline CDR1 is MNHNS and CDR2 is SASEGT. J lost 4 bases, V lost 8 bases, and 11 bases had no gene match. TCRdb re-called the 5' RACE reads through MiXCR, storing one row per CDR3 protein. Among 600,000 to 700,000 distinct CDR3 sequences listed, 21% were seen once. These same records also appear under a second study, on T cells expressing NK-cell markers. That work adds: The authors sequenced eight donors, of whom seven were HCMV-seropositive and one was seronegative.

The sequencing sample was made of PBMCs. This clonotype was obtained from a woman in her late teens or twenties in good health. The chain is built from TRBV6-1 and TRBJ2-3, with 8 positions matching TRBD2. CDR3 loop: CASGGVAGLADTQYF. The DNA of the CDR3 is TGTGCCAGCGGGGGGGTAGCGGGGTTAGCAGATACGCAGTATTTT.